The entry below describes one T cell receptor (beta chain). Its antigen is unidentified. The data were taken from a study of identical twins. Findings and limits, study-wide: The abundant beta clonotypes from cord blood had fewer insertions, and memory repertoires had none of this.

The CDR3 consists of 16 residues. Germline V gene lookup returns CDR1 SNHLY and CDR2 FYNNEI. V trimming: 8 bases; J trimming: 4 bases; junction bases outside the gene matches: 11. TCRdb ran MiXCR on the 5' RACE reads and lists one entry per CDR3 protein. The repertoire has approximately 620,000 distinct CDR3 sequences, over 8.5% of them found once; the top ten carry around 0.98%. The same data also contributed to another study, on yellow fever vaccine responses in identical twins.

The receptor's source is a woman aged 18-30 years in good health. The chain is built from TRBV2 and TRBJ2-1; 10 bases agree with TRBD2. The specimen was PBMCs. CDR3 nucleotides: TGTGCCAGCGAACTAACCGGGACTAGCGCTTACAATGAGCAGTTCTTC. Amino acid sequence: CASELTGTSAYNEQFF.